The 17 T cell receptor beta chains below come from one sample, sequenced in a study of blood T cell repertoires in COVID-19. Generated by immunoSEQ multiplex PCR, the TCRdb table keeps only in-frame clones and is missing some. The sample has some 300,000 clones; roughly 89% are singletons. The specimen was PBMCs or T cells enriched from blood (not recorded which). The receptors stem from a woman in her 30s who had recovered from COVID-19.

This chain uses TRBV27 with TRBJ2-1, with 9 bases identical to TRBD2. After removal of 1 base from V and 0 bases from J, the junction contained 10 bases not matched to a gene. The CDR3 spans 19 residues. CDR1 is MNHEY, CDR2 SMNVEV, per germline (reference sequence). CDR3 coding DNA: TGTGCCAGCAGTTTATTTTGGGGCCTAGCGGGGCCCTCCTACAATGAGCAGTTCTTC. This translates into CASSLFWGLAGPSYNEQFF.

The CDR3 loop is CASSLGGGSLYNEQFF. The DNA for the CDR3 is TGTGCCAGCAGTTTAGGAGGCGGGAGCTTGTACAATGAGCAGTTCTTC. The V call is TRBV27, the J call TRBJ2-1; TRBD2 matches at 7 bases. From germline, CDR1 is MNHEY and CDR2 SMNVEV (reference sequence). This CDR3 spans 16 amino acids. V gave up 2 bases and J gave up 4 bases; unmatched junction bases: 8.

This chain links TRBV3-1 (or the pseudogene TRBV3-2) with TRBJ2-7, with 12 bases that match TRBD2. Looked up from germline, CDR1 is LGHDT and CDR2 is YNNKEL (reference sequence). V lost 3 bases, J lost 6 bases, and 3 bases stayed unmatched. The CDR3 totals 14 residues. CDR3 protein: CASSHLAGGPEQYF. DNA of the CDR3: TGTGCCAGCAGCCACCTAGCGGGAGGGCCCGAGCAGTACTTC.

The sample holds one count of this clone. The chain is built from TRBV12-3 or TRBV12-4 and TRBJ2-7, with 7 bases fitting TRBD2. V trimming: 5 bases; J trimming: 3 bases; junction bases outside the gene matches: 1. This CDR3 has 12 amino acids. This CDR3 reads CASSPGGYEQYF. As DNA, the CDR3 is TGTGCCAGCAGTCCGGGGGGCTACGAGCAGTACTTC.

This chain connects TRBV7-8 to TRBJ1-1; D possibly corresponds to TRBD1 (6 bases). The CDR3 extends over 16 amino acids. V lost 3 bases, J lost 1 base, and 15 bases lay in between. Germline values: CDR1 SGHVS, CDR2 FQNEAQ. The CDR3 bases are TGTGCCAGCAGCTTCCACCGTACAGGGCAGAACACTGAAGCTTTCTTT. Encoded protein: CASSFHRTGQNTEAFF. The variable domain in full, with the rest retrieved from reference TRBV7-8 and TRBJ1-1, is GAGVSQSPRYKVAKRGQDVALRCDPISGHVSLFWYQQALGQGPEFLTYFQNEAQLDKSGLPSDRFFAERPEGSVSTLKIQRTQQEDSAVYLCASSFHRTGQNTEAFFGQGTRLTVV.

The genes are TRBV7-2 and TRBJ1-6; TRBD1 matches 7 bases. Germline-derived CDR1 and CDR2 are SGHTA and FQGNSA. The length of the CDR3 is 14 residues. The trim removed 1 base at V and 9 bases at J, leaving 3 bases unmatched. Here the CDR3 reads CASSLVAGGSPLHF. CDR3 nucleotides: TGTGCCAGCAGCTTAGTGGCAGGGGGTTCACCCCTCCACTTT. The full variable domain, completed using reference TRBV7-2 and TRBJ1-6, is GAGVSQSPSNKVTEKGKDVELRCDPISGHTALYWYRQSLGQGLEFLIYFQGNSAPDKSGLPSDRFSAERTGGSVSTLTIQRTQQEDSAVYLCASSLVAGGSPLHFGNGTRLTVT.

The chain uses TRBV4-2 and TRBJ2-2; tentatively, D is TRBD2 (6 bases). Germline CDR1 LGHNA, CDR2 YNFKEQ. The CDR3 runs 17 residues. The ends were cut back, 7 bases at V and 0 bases at J, with 18 bases in the middle. The CDR3 loop reads CASNPKGTGANTGELFF. CDR3 in DNA: TGTGCCAGCAACCCCAAGGGGACGGGGGCGAACACCGGGGAGCTGTTTTTT.

This chain joins TRBV7-2 and TRBJ2-1, with D maybe TRBD2 (6 bases). The CDR3 consists of 15 residues. CDR1 is SGHTA and CDR2 is FQGNSA in the germline V gene. Trimming removed 1 base from V and 3 bases from J, with 10 bases in between. CDR3 protein: CASSLGGIHYNEQFF. The DNA of the CDR3 is TGTGCCAGCAGCTTAGGCGGGATACACTACAATGAGCAGTTCTTC.

The rearrangement uses TRBV15 and TRBJ2-1, with 8 nucleotides matching TRBD1. The V and J ends lost 0 bases and 8 bases, in that order; junction bases with no gene match: 6. Germline CDR1 reads LNHNV; CDR2 reads YYDKDF (reference sequence). The CDR3 is made up of 15 amino acids. The DNA of the CDR3 is TGTGCCACCAGCAGAGAGGCAGGGGGCAGGGATGAGCAGTTCTTC. Amino acid sequence: CATSREAGGRDEQFF. The complete variable domain, with remaining parts taken from reference TRBV15 and TRBJ2-1, reads DAMVIQNPRYQVTQFGKPVTLSCSQTLNHNVMYWYQQKSSQAPKLLFHYYDKDFNNEADTPDNFQSRRPNTSFCFLDIRSPGLGDTAMYLCATSREAGGRDEQFFGPGTRLTVL.

The gene calls are TRBV21-1 and TRBJ2-5; the table's D gene call, TRBD2, was not cross checked with the DNA. TRBV21-1 represents a pseudogene. The CDR3 length is 14 residues. DNA for the CDR3: TGTGCCAGCAGGACTAGCGGGAGGGTGGAGACCCAGTACTTC. Residues: CASRTSGRVETQYF.

In its sample, this clone was seen a few times. The gene calls are TRBV15 and TRBJ2-7, with TRBD2 matching 9 bases. This CDR3 spans 15 amino acids. Trimming at V came to 0 bases and at J to 4 bases, leaving 4 bases not matched to a gene. Germline loops: CDR1 LNHNV, CDR2 YYDKDF (reference sequence). CDR3 in amino acids: CATSRDSAGGYEQYF. The CDR3 nucleotides read TGTGCCACCAGCAGAGATTCGGCGGGAGGGTACGAGCAGTACTTC. The full variable domain, with the rest looked up from reference TRBV15 and TRBJ2-7, is DAMVIQNPRYQVTQFGKPVTLSCSQTLNHNVMYWYQQKSSQAPKLLFHYYDKDFNNEADTPDNFQSRRPNTSFCFLDIRSPGLGDTAMYLCATSRDSAGGYEQYFGPGTRLTVT.

The V and J genes are TRBV5-4 and TRBJ1-6, with TRBD1 as a possible D gene (5 bases). CDR1 and CDR2 from the germline V gene are SGHNT and YYREEE (reference sequence). The CDR3 sequence is 15 residues long. V was shortened by 3 bases and J by 11 bases, with 18 bases between the two germline ends. This CDR3 reads CASSWGTAGKPPLHF. The CDR3 DNA follows: TGTGCCAGCAGCTGGGGGACGGCGGGGAAGCCACCCCTCCACTTT.

The J gene is TRBJ2-7, the V gene TRBV5-1, with D possibly matching TRBD2 (5 bases). CDR3 length: 15 amino acids. The germline gives CDR1 SGHRS, CDR2 YFSETQ. With 1 base removed from V and 2 bases from J, the gap between germline ends came to 13 bases. In DNA form, the CDR3 reads TGCGCCAGCAGCTTGTTTGGGCCGACTACCTACGAGCAGTACTTC. This gives the protein CASSLFGPTTYEQYF. The full variable domain, completed using reference TRBV5-1 and TRBJ2-7, is KAGVTQTPRYLIKTRGQQVTLSCSPISGHRSVSWYQQTPGQGLQFLFEYFSETQRNKGNFPGRFSGRQFSNSRSEMNVSTLELGDSALYLCASSLFGPTTYEQYFGPGTRLTVT.

The chain has TRBV2 and TRBJ1-2; D is uncertain. Trimming shortened V by 5 bases and J by 8 bases, and 27 bases separated the two germline ends. The CDR3 sequence is 17 residues long. Germline assignment: CDR1 SNHLY and CDR2 FYNNEI. The CDR3 protein is CASSSRPEDPGGQGYTF. The CDR3 bases are TGTGCCAGCAGTTCTCGCCCCGAAGACCCAGGAGGTCAAGGCTACACCTTC.

The rearrangement uses TRBV27 and TRBJ1-2, with TRBD1 matching 8 bases. Losses at the gene ends were 3 bases for V and 1 base for J; bases not matched to a gene: 7. The CDR3 loop spans 16 amino acids. Germline assignment: CDR1 MNHEY and CDR2 SMNVEV (reference sequence). The DNA of the CDR3 is TGTGCCAGCAGTTTCTATCGACAGGGGAATAACTATGGCTACACCTTC. This translates into CASSFYRQGNNYGYTF.

This chain connects TRBV27 to TRBJ1-2; 7 bases are shared with TRBD1. With V trimmed by 2 bases and J by 6 bases, 3 bases remained unmatched. This CDR3 has 13 residues. Per the germline V gene, CDR1 is MNHEY and CDR2 is SMNVEV (reference sequence). CDR3 sequence (DNA): TGTGCCAGCAGTTTAACAGGGGTGAATGGCTACACCTTC. Its translation is CASSLTGVNGYTF.

This chain joins TRBV7-8 and TRBJ1-1; 7 bases are a match to TRBD1. The V gene's germline CDR1 is SGHVS and CDR2 FQNEAQ. The V and J ends lost 7 bases and 5 bases, in that order; junction bases with no gene match: 7. The CDR3 has 13 residues. CDR3 sequence: CASTETGRTEAFF. The CDR3 DNA follows: TGTGCCAGCACTGAGACAGGGCGAACTGAAGCTTTCTTT.